This T cell receptor (beta chain) was profiled in a study of shared clonotypes between healthy human individuals. The protocol was immunoSEQ multiplex PCR, while the TCRdb copy is restricted to in-frame clones and leaves out a portion. The sample has a few hundred thousand clones; roughly four fifths are singletons. The germline CDR1 and CDR2 sequences are KGHSH and LQKENI. CDR3 length equals 14 residues. Deletions cut 5 bases from V and 0 bases from J, with 10 bases between. The sequence was collected from a woman in her forties in good health. Some clones in this sample may be carry-over from other donors' samples. Sequencing was carried out using PBMCs. This chain uses TRBV18 with TRBJ1-1, with D maybe TRBD1 (5 bases). The CDR3 is CASSFDRLNTEAFF. CDR3 coding DNA: TGTGCCAGCTCATTTGACAGACTGAACACTGAAGCTTTCTTT.